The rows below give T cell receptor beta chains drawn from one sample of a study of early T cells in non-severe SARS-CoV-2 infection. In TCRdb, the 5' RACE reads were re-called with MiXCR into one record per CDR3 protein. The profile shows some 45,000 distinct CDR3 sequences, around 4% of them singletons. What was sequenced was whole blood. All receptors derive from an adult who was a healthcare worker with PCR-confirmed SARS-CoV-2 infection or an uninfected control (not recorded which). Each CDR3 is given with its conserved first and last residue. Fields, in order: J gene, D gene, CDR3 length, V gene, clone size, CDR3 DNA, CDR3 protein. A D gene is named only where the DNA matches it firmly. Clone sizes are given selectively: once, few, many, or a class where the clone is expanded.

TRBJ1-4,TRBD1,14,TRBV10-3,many,TGTGCCAGCTCGGACAGGGAGAATAATGAAAAACTGTTTTTT,CASSDRENNEKLFF
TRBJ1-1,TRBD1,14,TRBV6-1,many,TGTGCCAGCACTAAAGACAGGGTTGGCACTGAAGCTTTCTTT,CASTKDRVGTEAFF
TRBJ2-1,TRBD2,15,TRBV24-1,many,TGTGCCACACGGGGTCTGGCTAGCGGGAACAATGAGCAGTTCTTC,CATRGLASGNNEQFF
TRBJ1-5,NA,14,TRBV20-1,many,TGCAGTGCCAACCAGGAGGGAGGCAATCAGCCCCAGCATTTT,CSANQEGGNQPQHF
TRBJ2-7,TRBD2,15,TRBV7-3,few,TGTGCCAGCAGCTTAAATGGCGGGAGCTCCTACGAGCAGTACTTC,CASSLNGGSSYEQYF
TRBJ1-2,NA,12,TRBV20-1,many,TGCAGTTCCAAACAGGAGAGCTATGGCTACACCTTC,CSSKQESYGYTF
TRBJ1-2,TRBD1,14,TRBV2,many,TGTGCCAGCAGTGCCAGGGACAGGGGCCATGGCTACACCTTC,CASSARDRGHGYTF
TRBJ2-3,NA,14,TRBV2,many,TGTGCCAGCAGGAGGGACCCCGGCGTAGATACGCAGTATTTT,CASRRDPGVDTQYF
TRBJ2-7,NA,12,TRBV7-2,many,TGTGCCAGCAGCCTCCCCATCAGCGAGCAGTACTTC,CASSLPISEQYF
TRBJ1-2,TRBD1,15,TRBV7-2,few,TGTGCCAGCAGCTTTGACGGGACAGGGTCGGATGGCTACACCTTC,CASSFDGTGSDGYTF
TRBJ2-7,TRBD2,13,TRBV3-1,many,TGTGCCAGCAGCCGAGGGAGGGCGCGAGAGCAGTACTTC,CASSRGRAREQYF
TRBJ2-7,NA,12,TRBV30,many,TGTGCCTGGAGTACAATAACGGGATCAATAAACTTC,CAWSTITGSINF
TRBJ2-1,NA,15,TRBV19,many,TGTGCCAGTACCATGGGGGGAGTCTCCTACAATGAGCAGTTCTTC,CASTMGGVSYNEQFF
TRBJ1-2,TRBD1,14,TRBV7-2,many,TGTGCCAGCAGCCCCGGACAGGGTAACTATGGCTACACCTTC,CASSPGQGNYGYTF
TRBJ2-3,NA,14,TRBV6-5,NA,TGTGCCAGCAGTTTTAGCGGCACAGCAGATACGCAGTATTTT,CASSFSGTADTQYF
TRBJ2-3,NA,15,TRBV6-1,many,TGTGCCAGCAGTCTCGACGGAACTAGCACAGATACGCAGTATTTT,CASSLDGTSTDTQYF
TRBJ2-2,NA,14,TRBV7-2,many,TGTGCCAGCAGCTTACGACAGACCACCGGGGAGCTGTTTTTT,CASSLRQTTGELFF
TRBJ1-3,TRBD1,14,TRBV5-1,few,TGCGCCAGCAGCCCTGGGACAGGACAAAACACCATATATTTT,CASSPGTGQNTIYF
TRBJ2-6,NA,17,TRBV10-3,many,TGTGCCATCAGTGAGTCGGTACTGAACTCTGGGGCCAACGTCCTGACTTTC,CAISESVLNSGANVLTF
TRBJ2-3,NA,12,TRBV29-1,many,TGCAGCGTTGATCTGGACACAGATACGCAGTATTTT,CSVDLDTDTQYF
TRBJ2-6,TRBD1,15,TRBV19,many,TGTGCCAGTAGTATTCAGGGGGCTGGGGCCAACGTCCTGACTTTC,CASSIQGAGANVLTF
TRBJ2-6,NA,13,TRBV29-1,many,TGCAGCGTTGAATACTCTGGGGCCAACGTCCTGACTTTC,CSVEYSGANVLTF